This TCR beta chain was profiled in a study of CD8 T cells in Susac syndrome. The CDR3 totals 14 residues. Per the germline V gene, CDR1 is ENHRY and CDR2 is SYGVKD. V lost 8 bases, J lost 6 bases, and 17 bases lay in between. Reverse transcription of about 0.45 to 1 ug RNA was performed with random hexamers. TCRdb passed the immunoSEQ multiplex PCR reads through MiXCR, listing each CDR3 protein once. The top ten clones hold about 0.07% of a sample with 300,000 to 350,000 distinct CDR3 sequences, about 91% of them seen once. This sequence joins TRBV10-3 and TRBJ2-1, with D possibly TRBD2 on 5 matching bases. This TCR derives from a human donor with multiple sclerosis. The sample was CD4+ T cells from PBMCs. The CDR3 here is CAIGELSGINEQFF. DNA of the CDR3: TGTGCCATCGGCGAACTAAGCGGAATCAATGAGCAGTTCTTC.